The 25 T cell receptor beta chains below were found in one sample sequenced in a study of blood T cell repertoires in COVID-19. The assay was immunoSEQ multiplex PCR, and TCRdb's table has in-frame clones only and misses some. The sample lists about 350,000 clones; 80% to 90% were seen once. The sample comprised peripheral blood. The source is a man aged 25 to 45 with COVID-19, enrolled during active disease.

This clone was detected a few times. CDR3 region: CASSPPEKTPYEQYF. In nucleotides, the CDR3 is TGTGCCAGCTCACCACCAGAGAAAACCCCCTACGAGCAGTACTTC. V is TRBV18 and J is TRBJ2-7; no clear D gene. V was shortened by 0 bases and J by 2 bases, with 11 bases between the two germline ends. CDR3 size: 15 residues. CDR1 and CDR2 from the germline V gene are KGHSH and LQKENI.

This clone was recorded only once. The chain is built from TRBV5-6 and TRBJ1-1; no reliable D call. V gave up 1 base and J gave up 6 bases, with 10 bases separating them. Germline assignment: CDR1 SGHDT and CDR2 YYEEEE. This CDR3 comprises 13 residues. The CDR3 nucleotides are TGTGCCAGCAGCTTGCTGCAGTTCTCTGAAGCTTTCTTT. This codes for CASSLLQFSEAFF.

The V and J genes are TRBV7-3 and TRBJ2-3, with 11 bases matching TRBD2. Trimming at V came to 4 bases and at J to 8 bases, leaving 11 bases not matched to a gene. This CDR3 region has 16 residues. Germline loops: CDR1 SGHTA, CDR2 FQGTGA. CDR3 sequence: CASSSLAGGNSSTQYF. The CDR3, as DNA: TGTGCCAGCAGCTCTTTAGCGGGAGGGAATTCAAGTACGCAGTATTTT. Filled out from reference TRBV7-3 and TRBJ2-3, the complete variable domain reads GAGVSQTPSNKVTEKGKYVELRCDPISGHTALYWYRQSLGQGPEFLIYFQGTGAADDSGLPNDRFFAVRPEGSVSTLKIQRTERGDSAVYLCASSSLAGGNSSTQYFGPGTRLTVL.

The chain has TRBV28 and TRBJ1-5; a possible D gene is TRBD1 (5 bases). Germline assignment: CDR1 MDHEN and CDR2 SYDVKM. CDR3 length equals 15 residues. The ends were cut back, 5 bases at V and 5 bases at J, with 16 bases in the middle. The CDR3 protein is CASSLTEGRYQPQHF. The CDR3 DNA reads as TGTGCCAGCAGTCTTACCGAGGGGAGGTATCAGCCCCAGCATTTT.

The CDR3 region is CASTISGGAYNEQFF. The CDR3 DNA reads as TGTGCCAGCACAATCAGCGGGGGGGCCTACAATGAGCAGTTCTTC. The chain links TRBV27 to TRBJ2-1; 10 bases line up with TRBD2. This CDR3 region has 15 residues. J lost 2 bases, V lost 7 bases, and 5 bases had no gene match. Germline V gene lookup returns CDR1 MNHEY and CDR2 SMNVEV (reference sequence).

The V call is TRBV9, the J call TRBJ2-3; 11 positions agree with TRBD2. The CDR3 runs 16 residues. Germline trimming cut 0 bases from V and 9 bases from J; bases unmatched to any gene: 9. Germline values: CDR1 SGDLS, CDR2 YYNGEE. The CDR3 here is CASSVVAGGPGGTQYF. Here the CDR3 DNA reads TGTGCCAGCAGCGTAGTAGCGGGAGGGCCTGGTGGCACGCAGTATTTT.

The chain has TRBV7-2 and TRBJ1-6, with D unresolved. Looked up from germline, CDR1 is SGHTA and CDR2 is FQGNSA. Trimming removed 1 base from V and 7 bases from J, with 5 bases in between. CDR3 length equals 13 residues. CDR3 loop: CASSLVQNSPLHF. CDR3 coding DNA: TGTGCCAGCAGCTTAGTTCAGAATTCACCCCTCCACTTT.

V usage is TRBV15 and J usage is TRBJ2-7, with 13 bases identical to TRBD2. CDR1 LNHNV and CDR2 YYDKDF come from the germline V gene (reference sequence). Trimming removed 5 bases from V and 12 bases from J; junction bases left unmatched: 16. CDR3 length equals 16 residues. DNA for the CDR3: TGTGCCACCAGCGGCGGACTAGCGGGGGCCGATATGCCCCGGTACTTC. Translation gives CATSGGLAGADMPRYF.

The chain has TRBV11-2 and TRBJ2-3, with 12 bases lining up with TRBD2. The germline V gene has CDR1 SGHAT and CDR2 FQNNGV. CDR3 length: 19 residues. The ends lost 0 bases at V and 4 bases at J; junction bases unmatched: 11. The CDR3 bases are TGTGCCAGCAGCTTAGATGGTCTAGCGGGGGGGAGGTATGCAGATACGCAGTATTTT. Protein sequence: CASSLDGLAGGRYADTQYF.

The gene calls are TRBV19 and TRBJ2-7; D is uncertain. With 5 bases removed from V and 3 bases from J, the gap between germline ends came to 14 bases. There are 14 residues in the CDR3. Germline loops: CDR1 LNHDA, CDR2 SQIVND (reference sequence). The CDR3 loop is CASSVTRSRYEQYF. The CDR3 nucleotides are TGTGCCAGTAGTGTAACACGGAGCCGCTACGAGCAGTACTTC.

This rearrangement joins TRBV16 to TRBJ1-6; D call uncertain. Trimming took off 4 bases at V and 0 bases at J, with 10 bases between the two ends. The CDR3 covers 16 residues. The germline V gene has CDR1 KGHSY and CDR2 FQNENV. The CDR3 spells CASSPGRSSYNSPLHF. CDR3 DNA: TGTGCCAGCAGCCCGGGAAGGAGCTCCTATAATTCACCCCTCCACTTT. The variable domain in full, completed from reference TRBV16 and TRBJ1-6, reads GEEVAQTPKHLVRGEGQKAKLYCAPIKGHSYVFWYQQVLKNEFKFLISFQNENVFDETGMPKERFSAKCLPNSPCSLEIQATKLEDSAVYFCASSPGRSSYNSPLHFGNGTRLTVT.

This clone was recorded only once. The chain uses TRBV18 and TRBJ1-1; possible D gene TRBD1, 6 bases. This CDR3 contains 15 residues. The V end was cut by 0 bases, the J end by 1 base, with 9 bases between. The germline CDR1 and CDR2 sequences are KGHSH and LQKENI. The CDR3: CASSPPGRGNTEAFF. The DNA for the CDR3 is TGTGCCAGCTCACCACCGGGCAGGGGGAACACTGAAGCTTTCTTT.

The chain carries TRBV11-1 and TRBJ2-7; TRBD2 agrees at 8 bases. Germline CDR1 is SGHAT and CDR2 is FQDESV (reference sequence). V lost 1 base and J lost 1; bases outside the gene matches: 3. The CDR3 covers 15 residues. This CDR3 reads CASSLVSGSSYEQYF. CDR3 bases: TGTGCCAGCAGCTTAGTGAGCGGGAGTTCCTACGAGCAGTACTTC.

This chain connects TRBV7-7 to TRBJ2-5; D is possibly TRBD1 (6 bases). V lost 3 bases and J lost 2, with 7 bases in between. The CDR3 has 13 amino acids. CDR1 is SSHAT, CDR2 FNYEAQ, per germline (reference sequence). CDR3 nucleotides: TGTGCCAGCAGCTTGCAGGGGCAAGAGACCCAGTACTTC. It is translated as CASSLQGQETQYF.

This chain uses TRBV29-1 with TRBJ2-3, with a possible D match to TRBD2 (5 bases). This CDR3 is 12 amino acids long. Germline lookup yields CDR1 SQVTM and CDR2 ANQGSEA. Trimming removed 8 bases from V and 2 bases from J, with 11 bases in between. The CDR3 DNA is TGCAGCTGGAGGCCCTACACAGATACGCAGTATTTT. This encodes CSWRPYTDTQYF.

CDR3 DNA: TGTGCCAGTAGTCGGGACAGGGACAATCAGCCCCAGCATTTT. It encodes CASSRDRDNQPQHF. J is TRBJ1-5 and V is TRBV19; 9 bases are a match to TRBD1. The CDR3 extends over 14 amino acids. J gave up 3 bases and V 5 bases, and 2 bases lay outside the gene matches. Germline lookup yields CDR1 LNHDA and CDR2 SQIVND (reference sequence).

The CDR3 DNA reads TGTGCCAGCAGCTTATTAGCGGGAGATGAGCAGTTCTTC. Translation gives CASSLLAGDEQFF. The rearrangement links TRBV11-3 to TRBJ2-1, with 9 bases identical to TRBD2. The CDR3 is made up of 13 amino acids. J was trimmed by 8 bases and V by 2 bases; bases with no gene match: 1. Germline V CDR1 and CDR2: SGHNT, YENEEA.

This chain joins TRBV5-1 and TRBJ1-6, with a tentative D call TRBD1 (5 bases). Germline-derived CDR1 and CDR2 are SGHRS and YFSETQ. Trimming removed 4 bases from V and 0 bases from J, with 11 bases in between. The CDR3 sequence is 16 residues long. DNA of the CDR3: TGCGCCAGCAGCGCCGGGGGGAGCTCCTATAATTCACCCCTCCACTTT. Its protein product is CASSAGGSSYNSPLHF.

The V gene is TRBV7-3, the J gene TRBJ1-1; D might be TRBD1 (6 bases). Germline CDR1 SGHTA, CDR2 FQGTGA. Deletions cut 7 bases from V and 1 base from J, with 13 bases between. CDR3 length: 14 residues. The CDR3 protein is CASNGGASNTEAFF. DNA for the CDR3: TGTGCCAGCAACGGGGGGGCCTCGAACACTGAAGCTTTCTTT. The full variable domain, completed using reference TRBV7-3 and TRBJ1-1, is GAGVSQTPSNKVTEKGKYVELRCDPISGHTALYWYRQSLGQGPEFLIYFQGTGAADDSGLPNDRFFAVRPEGSVSTLKIQRTERGDSAVYLCASNGGASNTEAFFGQGTRLTVV.

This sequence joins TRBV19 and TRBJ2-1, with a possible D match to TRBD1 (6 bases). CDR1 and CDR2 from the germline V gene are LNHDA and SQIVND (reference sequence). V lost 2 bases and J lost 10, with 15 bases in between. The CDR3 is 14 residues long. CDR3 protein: CASSIFVRGFEQFF. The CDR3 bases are TGTGCCAGTAGTATATTCGTCAGGGGTTTCGAGCAGTTCTTC.

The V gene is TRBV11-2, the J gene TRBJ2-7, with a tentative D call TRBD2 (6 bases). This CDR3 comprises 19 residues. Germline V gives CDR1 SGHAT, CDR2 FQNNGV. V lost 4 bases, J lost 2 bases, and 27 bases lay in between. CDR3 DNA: TGTGCCAGCAGCTGGTGGCCCCGGGAGCGCGGCGGAGGTACCTACGAGCAGTACTTC. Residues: CASSWWPRERGGGTYEQYF.

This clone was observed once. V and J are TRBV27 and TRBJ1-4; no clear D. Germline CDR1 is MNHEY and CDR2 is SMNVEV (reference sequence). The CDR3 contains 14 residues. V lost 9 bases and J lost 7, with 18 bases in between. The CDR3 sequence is CARTGWESSEKLFF. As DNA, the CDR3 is TGTGCCAGGACGGGCTGGGAGTCGAGTGAAAAACTGTTTTTT. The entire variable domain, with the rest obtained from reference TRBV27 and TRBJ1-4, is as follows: EAQVTQNPRYLITVTGKKLTVTCSQNMNHEYMSWYRQDPGLGLRQIYYSMNVEVTDKGDVPEGYKVSRKEKRNFPLILESPSPNQTSLYFCARTGWESSEKLFFGSGTQLSVL.

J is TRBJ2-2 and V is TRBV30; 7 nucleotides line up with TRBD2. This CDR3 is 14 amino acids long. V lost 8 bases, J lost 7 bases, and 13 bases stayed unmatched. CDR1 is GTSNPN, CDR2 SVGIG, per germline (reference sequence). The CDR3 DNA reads TGTGCCCACCATGACTTCTCGGGAGGCGGGGAGCTGTTTTTT. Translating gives CAHHDFSGGGELFF.

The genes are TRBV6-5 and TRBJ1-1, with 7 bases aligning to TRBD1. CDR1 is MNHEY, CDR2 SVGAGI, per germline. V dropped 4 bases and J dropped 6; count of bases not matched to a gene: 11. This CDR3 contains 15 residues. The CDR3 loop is CASSLQGPTDPEAFF. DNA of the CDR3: TGTGCCAGCAGTTTACAGGGGCCAACGGACCCTGAAGCTTTCTTT.

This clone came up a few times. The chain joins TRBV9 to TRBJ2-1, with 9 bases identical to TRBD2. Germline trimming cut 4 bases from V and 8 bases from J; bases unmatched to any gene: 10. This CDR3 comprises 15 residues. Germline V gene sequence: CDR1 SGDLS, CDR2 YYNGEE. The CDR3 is CASSPAGTSLYEQFF. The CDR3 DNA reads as TGTGCCAGCAGCCCCGCCGGGACTAGCTTGTATGAGCAGTTCTTC.